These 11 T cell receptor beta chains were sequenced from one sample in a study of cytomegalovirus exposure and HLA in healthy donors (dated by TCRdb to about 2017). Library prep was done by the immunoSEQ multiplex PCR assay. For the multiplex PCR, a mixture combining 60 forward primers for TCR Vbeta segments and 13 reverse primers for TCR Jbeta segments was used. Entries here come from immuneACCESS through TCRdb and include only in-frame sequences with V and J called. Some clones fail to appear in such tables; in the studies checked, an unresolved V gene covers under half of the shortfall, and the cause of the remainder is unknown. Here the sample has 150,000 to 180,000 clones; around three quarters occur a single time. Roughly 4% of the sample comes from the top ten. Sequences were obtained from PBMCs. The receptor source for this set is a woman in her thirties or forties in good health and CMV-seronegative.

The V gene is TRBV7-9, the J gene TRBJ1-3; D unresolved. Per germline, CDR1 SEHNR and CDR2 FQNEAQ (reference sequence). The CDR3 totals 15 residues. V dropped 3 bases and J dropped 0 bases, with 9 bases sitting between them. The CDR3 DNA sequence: TGTGCCAGCAGCTTCCCACAGATCTCTGGAAACACCATATATTTT. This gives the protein CASSFPQISGNTIYF.

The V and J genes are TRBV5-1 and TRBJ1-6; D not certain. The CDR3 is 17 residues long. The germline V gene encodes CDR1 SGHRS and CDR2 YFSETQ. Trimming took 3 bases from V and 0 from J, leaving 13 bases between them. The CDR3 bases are TGCGCCAGCAGCTATGTACCAGTCAGCTCCTATAATTCACCCCTCCACTTT. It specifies CASSYVPVSSYNSPLHF.

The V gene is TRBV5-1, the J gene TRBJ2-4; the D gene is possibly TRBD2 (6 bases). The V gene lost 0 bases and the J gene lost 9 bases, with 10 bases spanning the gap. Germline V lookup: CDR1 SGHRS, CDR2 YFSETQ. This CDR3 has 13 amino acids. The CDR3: CASSLGQGGIQYF. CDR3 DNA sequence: TGCGCCAGCAGCTTGGGGCAGGGAGGCATTCAGTACTTC.

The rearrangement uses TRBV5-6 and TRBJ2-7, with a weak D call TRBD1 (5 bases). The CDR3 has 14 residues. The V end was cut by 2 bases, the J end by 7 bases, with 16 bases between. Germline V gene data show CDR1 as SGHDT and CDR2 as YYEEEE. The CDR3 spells CASSLGSRAREQYF. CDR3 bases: TGTGCCAGCAGCTTAGGGTCCAGGGCTAGAGAGCAGTACTTC.

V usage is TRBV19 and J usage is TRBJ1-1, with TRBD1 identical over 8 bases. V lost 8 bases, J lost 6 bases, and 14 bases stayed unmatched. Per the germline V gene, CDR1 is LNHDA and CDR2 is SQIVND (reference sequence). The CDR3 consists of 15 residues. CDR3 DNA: TGTGCCAGTGGACAGGGTAGTGGACCACCGCCTGAAGCTTTCTTT. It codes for CASGQGSGPPPEAFF.

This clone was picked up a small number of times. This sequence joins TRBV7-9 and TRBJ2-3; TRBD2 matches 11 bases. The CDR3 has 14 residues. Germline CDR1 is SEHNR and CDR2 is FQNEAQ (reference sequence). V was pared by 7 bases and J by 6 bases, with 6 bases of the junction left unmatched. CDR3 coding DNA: TGTGCCAGCACCCTACTAGCGGGAGTGGATACGCAGTATTTT. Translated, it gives CASTLLAGVDTQYF.

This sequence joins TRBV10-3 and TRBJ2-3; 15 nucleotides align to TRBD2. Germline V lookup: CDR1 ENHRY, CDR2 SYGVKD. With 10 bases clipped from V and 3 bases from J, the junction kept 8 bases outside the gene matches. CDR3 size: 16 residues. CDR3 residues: CASGLAGGPGTDTQYF. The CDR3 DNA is TGTGCCAGTGGACTAGCGGGAGGGCCGGGTACAGATACGCAGTATTTT.

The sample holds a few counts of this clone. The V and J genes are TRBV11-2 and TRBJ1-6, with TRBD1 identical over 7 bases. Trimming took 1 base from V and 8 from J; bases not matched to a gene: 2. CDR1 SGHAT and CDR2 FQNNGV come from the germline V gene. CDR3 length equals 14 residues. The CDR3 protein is CASSLVGGDSPLHF. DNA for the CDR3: TGTGCCAGCAGCTTAGTAGGGGGCGATTCACCCCTCCACTTT.

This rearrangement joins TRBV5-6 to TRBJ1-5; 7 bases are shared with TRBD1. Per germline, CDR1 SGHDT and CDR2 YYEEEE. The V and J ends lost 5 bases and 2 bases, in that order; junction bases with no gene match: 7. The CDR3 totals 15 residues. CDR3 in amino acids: CASSFDRDGNQPQHF. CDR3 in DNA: TGTGCCAGCAGTTTCGACAGGGATGGCAATCAGCCCCAGCATTTT.

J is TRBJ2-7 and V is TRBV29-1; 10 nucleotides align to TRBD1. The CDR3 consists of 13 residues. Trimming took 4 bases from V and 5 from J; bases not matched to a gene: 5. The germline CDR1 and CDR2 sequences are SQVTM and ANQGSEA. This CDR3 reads CSVGGTGAHEQYF. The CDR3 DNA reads TGCAGCGTTGGGGGGACAGGGGCCCACGAGCAGTACTTC.

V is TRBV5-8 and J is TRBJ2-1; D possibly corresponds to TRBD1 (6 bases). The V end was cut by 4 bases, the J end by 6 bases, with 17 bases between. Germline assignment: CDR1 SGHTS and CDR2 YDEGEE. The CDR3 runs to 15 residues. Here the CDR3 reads CASSDTGLWGNEQFF. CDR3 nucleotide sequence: TGTGCCAGCAGCGACACAGGGTTGTGGGGCAATGAGCAGTTCTTC.